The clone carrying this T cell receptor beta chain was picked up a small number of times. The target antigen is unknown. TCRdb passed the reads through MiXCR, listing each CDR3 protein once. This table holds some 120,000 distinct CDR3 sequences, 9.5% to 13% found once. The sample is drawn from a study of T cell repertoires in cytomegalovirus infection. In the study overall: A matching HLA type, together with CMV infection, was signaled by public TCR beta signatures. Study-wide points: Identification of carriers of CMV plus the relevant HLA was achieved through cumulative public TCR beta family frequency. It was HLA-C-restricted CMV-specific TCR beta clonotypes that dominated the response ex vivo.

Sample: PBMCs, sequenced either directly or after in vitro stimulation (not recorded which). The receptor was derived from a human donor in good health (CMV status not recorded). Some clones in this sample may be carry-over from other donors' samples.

Here the CDR3 reads CASSLGQSFYGYTF. CDR3 bases: TGTGCCAGCAGTCTGGGGCAGTCCTTCTATGGCTACACCTTC. This chain uses TRBV11-3 with TRBJ1-2; D is possibly TRBD1 (5 bases). V was shortened by 6 bases and J by 4 bases, with 15 bases between the two germline ends. Germline assignment: CDR1 SGHNT and CDR2 YENEEA. This CDR3 comprises 14 residues.